This TCR beta chain appears in the sequencing data of a study of CD8 T cells in Susac syndrome (dated by TCRdb to between 2018 and 2021). Regarding the research as a whole: Repertoire sequencing was used to test whether CD8+ T cell activation and differentiation in Susac syndrome was antigen driven. General findings and caveats noted by the study authors: The TCR sequencing and HLA analysis was acknowledged to have included a relatively small number of individuals.

V gives up 6 bases and J gives up 1 base, and the segment between their germline ends measures 6 bases. CDR1 SEHNR and CDR2 FQNEAQ are derived from the germline V gene (reference sequence). Taken from cysteine to phenylalanine, the CDR3 has 12 residues. Only the CDR3 region is kept as DNA, spanning 36 bases read in frame from base 1. RNA was extracted with the RNeasy kit and roughly 0.5 to 1 ug was reverse transcribed using random hexamers. TCR beta CDR3 regions were amplified with the immunoSEQ multiplex PCR assay covering 54 Vbeta and 13 Jbeta segments. PCR amplification bias was corrected using a synthetic template baseline for primer optimization and computational correction. In the source study's methods: Reads were annotated to V, D and J genes according to IMGT and were analyzed with immunoSEQ Analyzer, with only productive sequences retained. Clonality was calculated as one minus the Shannon entropy normalized by log2 of the number of productive unique sequences. For each patient and control, public and private clones were evaluated within the 100 most prevalent clones. Clones were defined as Susac-specific when absent from the healthy and MS cohorts, from 1,000 to 1,100 published viral clones and from other ImmuneACCESS disease sequences. Using fastp at Q25 and MiXCR, TCRdb reprocessed the public reads and kept productive beta chains. Duplicate CDR3 protein sequences are folded into a single record with the most common DNA and genes. None of the V and J calls come from the authors' own analysis; TCRdb made them. The sample includes some 120,000 distinct CDR3 sequences, with less than 95% observed a single time. 0.1% to 0.15% of the sample belongs to the ten largest clones.

Peripheral blood CD8+ and CD4+ T cells from healthy donors, Susac syndrome patients and multiple sclerosis patients were profiled using high-throughput TCR beta sequencing. The multiple sclerosis controls were treatment-naive patients who had stable or active relapsing-remitting disease and met the revised McDonald criteria. CD8+ TEMRA cells were enriched by FACS, while bulk CD8+ and CD4+ T cells were purified by magnetic negative isolation. Blood was collected in EDTA tubes and processed within 24 hours, with PBMCs isolated through density gradient centrifugation. PBMCs intended for TCR sequencing were frozen in liquid nitrogen and were later thawed in a 37 degrees C water bath. A purity of at least 90% was achieved for sorted or isolated CD4+, CD8+ and CD8+ TEMRA cells. With respect to this clonotype: The target of this receptor is not known. No per-base quality is available; no much larger clone lies one base away.

The clonotype originates from a human donor with multiple sclerosis. Material for sequencing was CD4+ T cells from PBMCs. Recombination connected TRBV7-9 to TRBJ1-1; no D segment can be confidently identified. The DNA reads TGTGCCAGCAGGCAAGCGAACACTGAAGCTTTCTTT. This translates into CASRQANTEAFF.